The clone carrying this T cell receptor beta chain is a singleton in its sample. Its antigen is currently unknown. These data originate in a study of cytomegalovirus exposure and HLA in healthy donors. The study, taken as a whole, reports: The study had only CMV serostatus as immune exposure information.

The primer mix had 60 Vbeta and 13 Jbeta primers. The assay was immunoSEQ multiplex PCR, and TCRdb's table has in-frame clones only and misses some. The table has 100,000 to 150,000 clones, about 83% seen once; the top ten hold about 3.9%. This receptor was obtained from a woman between 40 and 50 years old in good health and CMV-seropositive. The sequenced sample was PBMCs.

CDR3 nucleotide sequence: TGTGCCAGCAGCGGCCTCAATAGCGGGAGGGGAAGCACAGATACGCAGTATTTT. Encoded protein: CASSGLNSGRGSTDTQYF. The rearrangement links TRBV7-9 to TRBJ2-3, with 11 positions matching TRBD2. The CDR3 is 18 amino acids. Germline-derived CDR1 and CDR2 are SEHNR and FQNEAQ (reference sequence). The ends lost 5 bases at V and 0 bases at J; junction bases unmatched: 10.